The 30 T cell receptor beta chains below all came from one sample that was sequenced in a study of blood T cell repertoires in COVID-19. Some clones are missing from TCRdb's copy, which holds only in-frame ones; the method was immunoSEQ multiplex PCR. The sample consists of some 260,000 clones, 70% to 90% of them appearing once. Sequenced input: peripheral blood. These receptors were obtained from a man in his late teens or twenties with active or convalescent COVID-19.

J is TRBJ2-7 and V is TRBV28, with 7 bases aligning to TRBD1. Trimming took 2 bases from V and 3 from J; bases not matched to a gene: 7. Germline CDR1 MDHEN, CDR2 SYDVKM. This CDR3 has 15 amino acids. Here the CDR3 reads CASSLTGTANYEQYF. CDR3 DNA: TGTGCCAGCAGTTTAACCGGGACAGCGAACTACGAGCAGTACTTC.

The chain has TRBV19 and TRBJ2-1; D call uncertain. Between the trimmed V and J ends, which lost 6 bases and 2 bases, there was a span of 20 bases. Per the germline V gene, CDR1 is LNHDA and CDR2 is SQIVND (reference sequence). The CDR3 contains 17 residues. CDR3 loop: CASSPSKLLLTYNEQFF. The CDR3 region has the DNA TGTGCCAGTAGCCCCTCGAAACTCCTATTGACCTACAATGAGCAGTTCTTC.

The genes are TRBV4-1 and TRBJ2-7, with D hard to call. The length of the CDR3 is 14 residues. Per the germline V gene, CDR1 is MGHRA and CDR2 is YSYEKL. V was clipped by 0 bases and J by 3 bases, with 9 bases between them. The CDR3 DNA reads TGCGCCAGCAGCCAAGAGGAGTCTCACTACGAGCAGTACTTC. Translation: CASSQEESHYEQYF.

This chain joins TRBV2 and TRBJ2-7; D is unclear. Trimming removed 2 bases from V and 1 base from J, with 3 bases in between. The length of the CDR3 is 12 residues. Germline V gives CDR1 SNHLY, CDR2 FYNNEI. CDR3 nucleotides: TGTGCCAGCAGTGAACTATCCTACGAGCAGTACTTC. Protein product: CASSELSYEQYF.

V and J are TRBV2 and TRBJ1-5; perhaps TRBD1 as D (5 bases). Germline values: CDR1 SNHLY, CDR2 FYNNEI. V shed 4 bases and J shed 0 bases, with 10 bases lying between them. The CDR3 has 15 amino acids. The CDR3 coding sequence is TGTGCCAGCAGTGGACAGTTGACTAGCAATCAGCCCCAGCATTTT. Protein product: CASSGQLTSNQPQHF.

The V and J genes are TRBV4-1 and TRBJ2-1, with D unclear. Germline-derived CDR1 and CDR2 are MGHRA and YSYEKL. This CDR3 is built from 17 residues. V was cut by 4 bases and J by 0 bases, with 16 bases left in between. The CDR3 DNA sequence: TGCGCCAGCAGCCCACACCCCCTAGGTTCCTCCTACAATGAGCAGTTCTTC. It translates to CASSPHPLGSSYNEQFF.

V and J are TRBV5-1 and TRBJ1-3; the D is unclear. This CDR3 contains 16 residues. Germline V gene data show CDR1 as SGHRS and CDR2 as YFSETQ. With 2 bases removed from V and 0 bases from J, the gap between germline ends came to 12 bases. Written as DNA, the CDR3 is TGCGCCAGCAGCTTAGGCACAGCACCCTCTGGAAACACCATATATTTT. This encodes CASSLGTAPSGNTIYF.

Here the CDR3 reads CASSPLAGGIAYEQYF. In DNA form, the CDR3 reads TGTGCCAGCAGCCCCCTAGCGGGGGGTATAGCCTACGAGCAGTACTTC. The V and J genes are TRBV3-1 (or the pseudogene TRBV3-2) and TRBJ2-7; 11 bases are a match to TRBD2. Unmatched junction bases numbered 7, after V lost 4 bases and J lost 2 bases. Per germline, CDR1 LGHDT and CDR2 YNNKEL (reference sequence). The CDR3 covers 16 residues.

The J gene is TRBJ1-1, the V gene TRBV5-1, with D maybe TRBD1 (5 bases). This CDR3 is built from 15 residues. With 4 bases removed from V and 0 bases from J, the gap between germline ends came to 13 bases. Looked up from germline, CDR1 is SGHRS and CDR2 is YFSETQ. The chain's CDR3 is CASSPPTVMNTEAFF. The CDR3 region has the DNA TGCGCCAGCAGCCCGCCGACAGTTATGAACACTGAAGCTTTCTTT. The variable domain in full, with the rest retrieved from reference TRBV5-1 and TRBJ1-1, is KAGVTQTPRYLIKTRGQQVTLSCSPISGHRSVSWYQQTPGQGLQFLFEYFSETQRNKGNFPGRFSGRQFSNSRSEMNVSTLELGDSALYLCASSPPTVMNTEAFFGQGTRLTVV.

The gene calls are TRBV18 and TRBJ2-1; no reliable D call. The CDR3 sequence is 15 residues long. Trimming pared 3 bases from V and 3 bases from J, leaving 12 bases between. The V gene's germline CDR1 is KGHSH and CDR2 LQKENI. As DNA, the CDR3 is TGTGCCAGCTCACCCAACCCGGCGGACTACAATGAGCAGTTCTTC. As protein: CASSPNPADYNEQFF.

CDR3 coding DNA: TGTGCCCCCCTTCGGGTGAACACTGAAGCTTTCTTT. As protein: CAPLRVNTEAFF. The rearrangement links TRBV25-1 to TRBJ1-1, with no clear D. Trimming took 11 bases from V and 0 from J, leaving 10 bases between them. Germline CDR1 and CDR2: MGHDK and SYGVNS. The CDR3 is made up of 12 amino acids.

Only one count was recorded for this clone. Here the CDR3 reads CASSRQTYTGELFF. The CDR3 coding sequence is TGTGCCAGCAGTCGACAGACATACACCGGGGAGCTGTTTTTT. The J gene is TRBJ2-2, the V gene TRBV27; the D gene is possibly TRBD1 (5 bases). The germline V and J ends were trimmed by 5 bases and 3 bases, with 10 bases remaining between them. The CDR3 spans 14 residues. CDR1 is MNHEY, CDR2 SMNVEV, per germline (reference sequence).

The V and J genes are TRBV28 and TRBJ2-1; D is undetermined. The germline V and J ends were trimmed by 5 bases and 8 bases, with 10 bases remaining between them. From germline, CDR1 is MDHEN and CDR2 SYDVKM. The length of the CDR3 is 12 residues. CDR3 coding DNA: TGTGCCAGCAGTCTAGGCCAGTATGAGCAGTTCTTC. Encoded protein: CASSLGQYEQFF.

The rearrangement links TRBV11-3 to TRBJ2-7; TRBD2 matches at 8 bases. V shed 0 bases and J 4 bases; nucleotides not matched to a gene: 5. CDR3 length: 15 residues. The germline gives CDR1 SGHNT, CDR2 YENEEA. DNA of the CDR3: TGTGCCAGCAGCTTAGATACTAGCGGAGCATACGAGCAGTACTTC. Protein sequence: CASSLDTSGAYEQYF.

The chain recombines TRBV13 with TRBJ2-7; TRBD2 might be the D (6 bases). Germline lookup yields CDR1 PRHDT and CDR2 FYEKMQ (reference sequence). Trimming removed 5 bases from V and 4 bases from J, with 12 bases in between. This CDR3 comprises 13 residues. The CDR3 DNA is TGTGCCAGCAGCCGGCGTGGGGGGTACGAGCAGTACTTC. It yields the protein CASSRRGGYEQYF.

V usage is TRBV10-3 and J usage is TRBJ2-2; 9 bases are shared with TRBD2. The V segment lost 9 bases and the J segment 4 bases; nucleotides outside the gene matches: 3. Per the germline V gene, CDR1 is ENHRY and CDR2 is SYGVKD. This CDR3 contains 13 residues. CDR3 residues: CAMSGGSTGELFF. The CDR3, as DNA: TGTGCCATGAGCGGGGGGAGCACCGGGGAGCTGTTTTTT.

The chain joins TRBV4-1 to TRBJ2-1, with 10 positions matching TRBD2. In germline, CDR1 is MGHRA, CDR2 YSYEKL. The V segment lost 4 bases and the J segment 2 bases; nucleotides outside the gene matches: 5. The CDR3 has 16 amino acids. The CDR3 loop is CASSLRTSGTYNEQFF. CDR3 coding DNA: TGCGCCAGCAGCCTCCGGACTAGCGGAACCTACAATGAGCAGTTCTTC.

The chain uses TRBV18 and TRBJ1-5; unclear D gene. V was shortened by 3 bases and J by 5 bases, with 17 bases between the two germline ends. Germline CDR1 is KGHSH and CDR2 is LQKENI. The CDR3 covers 16 residues. The CDR3 sequence is CASSPSSRMGDQPQHF. For the CDR3, the DNA is TGTGCCAGCTCACCGAGTAGCAGAATGGGTGATCAGCCCCAGCATTTT.

The chain is built from TRBV5-1 and TRBJ2-5, with 9 bases that match TRBD2. From germline, CDR1 is SGHRS and CDR2 YFSETQ. CDR3 length: 14 amino acids. J was trimmed by 3 bases and V by 5 bases; bases with no gene match: 5. Written as DNA, the CDR3 is TGCGCCAGCAGTCCGACTAGCGGAAAAGAGACCCAGTACTTC. Protein product: CASSPTSGKETQYF.

The chain couples TRBV29-1 to TRBJ1-1; D possibly corresponds to TRBD1 (5 bases). V gave up 6 bases and J gave up 1 base, with 12 bases separating them. The CDR3 length is 13 residues. Per the germline V gene, CDR1 is SQVTM and CDR2 is ANQGSEA. Here the CDR3 reads CSVRFGANTEAFF. In nucleotides, the CDR3 is TGCAGCGTCCGGTTTGGGGCGAACACTGAAGCTTTCTTT.

The CDR3: CAWSLSTDQPQHF. The CDR3 nucleotides read TGTGCCTGGAGTTTGAGTACGGATCAGCCCCAGCATTTT. J is TRBJ1-5 and V is TRBV30; D gene unclear. The CDR3 length is 13 residues. V was clipped by 2 bases and J by 5 bases, with 10 bases between them. Germline assignment: CDR1 GTSNPN and CDR2 SVGIG (reference sequence).

This chain uses TRBV7-2 with TRBJ1-2, with a tentative D call TRBD1 (5 bases). Trimming pared 2 bases from V and 4 bases from J, leaving 8 bases between. CDR1 and CDR2 from the germline V gene are SGHTA and FQGNSA. CDR3 length: 13 residues. CDR3 nucleotide sequence: TGTGCCAGCAGCTTAACAGGAGCCTATGGCTACACCTTC. This encodes CASSLTGAYGYTF.

The CDR3 loop is CASSLYYEQYF. The CDR3 region has the DNA TGCGCCAGCAGCTTGTACTACGAGCAGTACTTC. The rearrangement uses TRBV5-1 and TRBJ2-7, with no clear D. The CDR3 runs to 11 residues. Germline V lookup: CDR1 SGHRS, CDR2 YFSETQ. Deletions cut 1 base from V and 3 bases from J, with 2 bases between.

The rearrangement uses TRBV5-1 and TRBJ2-1; D may be TRBD1 (5 bases). The V end was cut by 1 base, the J end by 5 bases, with 7 bases between. Germline V gene sequence: CDR1 SGHRS, CDR2 YFSETQ. The CDR3 has 13 residues. Here the CDR3 reads CASSLSRDNEQFF. CDR3 nucleotides: TGCGCCAGCAGCTTGAGCAGGGACAATGAGCAGTTCTTC.

The gene calls are TRBV3-1 (or the pseudogene TRBV3-2) and TRBJ1-5; TRBD1 might be the D (5 bases). Germline V lookup: CDR1 LGHDT, CDR2 YNNKEL (reference sequence). There are 12 residues in the CDR3. V lost 2 bases to trimming and J lost 11 bases, with 10 bases between them. The CDR3 DNA reads as TGTGCCAGCAGCCAAAGGGGTCCGGCCCAGCATTTT. It is translated as CASSQRGPAQHF.

The chain uses TRBV6-2 or TRBV6-3 and TRBJ2-2; no reliable D call. From germline, CDR1 is MNHEY and CDR2 SVGEGT. Trimming removed 2 bases at V and 6 bases at J, with 7 bases between. The CDR3 spans 13 residues. CDR3 in DNA: TGTGCCAGCAGTTACCTAGTCTCCGGGGAGCTGTTTTTT. Translating it yields CASSYLVSGELFF.

This chain links TRBV28 with TRBJ2-3, with D possibly TRBD2 on 5 matching bases. From germline, CDR1 is MDHEN and CDR2 SYDVKM. This CDR3 has 11 residues. V lost 4 bases, J lost 6 bases, and 5 bases lay in between. The CDR3 coding sequence is TGTGCCAGCAGTTGGAGGGATACGCAGTATTTT. Its protein product is CASSWRDTQYF.

The chain joins TRBV7-2 to TRBJ1-5; perhaps TRBD1 as D (5 bases). This CDR3 comprises 15 residues. Trimming pared 1 base from V and 7 bases from J, leaving 14 bases between. Germline CDR1 is SGHTA and CDR2 is FQGNSA. The CDR3 DNA is TGTGCCAGCAGCTTAGGGGCGGGGCGGGAACAGCCCCAGCATTTT. This sequence encodes CASSLGAGREQPQHF. The full variable domain, rest sourced from reference TRBV7-2 and TRBJ1-5, is GAGVSQSPSNKVTEKGKDVELRCDPISGHTALYWYRQSLGQGLEFLIYFQGNSAPDKSGLPSDRFSAERTGGSVSTLTIQRTQQEDSAVYLCASSLGAGREQPQHFGDGTRLSIL.

This chain links TRBV6-2 or TRBV6-3 with TRBJ2-1; TRBD2 matches at 9 bases. The CDR3 is 16 residues long. V lost 0 bases to trimming and J lost 9 bases; unmatched junction nucleotides: 9. From germline, CDR1 is MNHEY and CDR2 SVGEGT. CDR3 in amino acids: CASSYSLSGRDFEQFF. In nucleotides, the CDR3 is TGTGCCAGCAGTTACTCCCTTAGCGGGAGAGATTTTGAGCAGTTCTTC.

The chain carries TRBV9 and TRBJ2-3; 9 nucleotides align to TRBD2. The germline gives CDR1 SGDLS, CDR2 YYNGEE. V dropped 4 bases and J dropped 2; count of bases not matched to a gene: 8. There are 16 residues in the CDR3. Here the CDR3 reads CASSTGTSQFTDTQYF. The CDR3 coding sequence is TGTGCCAGCAGCACAGGGACTAGCCAATTCACAGATACGCAGTATTTT.